The entry below describes one T cell receptor (beta chain). Its antigen is not identified. Looked up from germline, CDR1 is LNHDA and CDR2 is SQIVND (reference sequence). The V segment lost 6 bases and the J segment 10 bases; nucleotides outside the gene matches: 10. The length of the CDR3 is 14 residues. This sample's time point: pretreatment peripheral blood. This entry is derived from a study of PD-L1 blockade in urothelial cancer. At the level of the study: Males with bladder-origin urothelial cancer constituted about nine tenths of the roughly 29 patients. Blood underwent analysis 3 weeks (second dose) and 6 weeks after treatment began.

Profiled with immunoSEQ multiplex PCR; TCRdb holds only in-frame clones, not every one. The sample shows about 52,000 clones, over 65% of them seen only once. Whole-study results and caveats: Pretreatment TCR clonality in blood under the median foretold superior survival.

The J gene is TRBJ1-4, the V gene TRBV19; 8 bases map to TRBD1. The TCR was taken from a man aged 50 to 59 with urothelial cancer. Sample: PBMCs, taken around atezolizumab (anti-PD-L1) treatment. CDR3 protein: CASSMDRAAGKLFF. Here the CDR3 DNA reads TGTGCCAGTAGCATGGACAGGGCGGCAGGAAAACTGTTTTTT.